This entry is about one TCR beta chain. Original methodology: Reference gene primer amplification in the assay estimated nucleated cell counts. The method was immunoSEQ multiplex PCR; TCRdb's version includes in-frame clones alone and lacks a portion of them. V and J calls and clone size are as listed in that table; D and trimming were resolved from the DNA. The data hold tens of thousands of clones, with more than 85% observed a single time. Trimming left V 0 bases short and J 8 bases short, with 14 bases between. The CDR3 contains 15 residues. Germline assignment: CDR1 MGHRA and CDR2 YSYEKL. The data are from a study of blood T cell repertoires in COVID-19. Study information: From the United States, Italy and Spain came samples of acute and convalescent COVID-19.

The chain couples TRBV4-1 to TRBJ2-1; D unclear. This clonotype originated in a human donor with active COVID-19. The donor label of this sample is uncertain. The sequenced sample consisted of peripheral blood. Here the CDR3 DNA reads TGCGCCAGCAGCCAAGATCAAACTGTCCGGGATGAGCAGTTCTTC. This gives the protein CASSQDQTVRDEQFF.